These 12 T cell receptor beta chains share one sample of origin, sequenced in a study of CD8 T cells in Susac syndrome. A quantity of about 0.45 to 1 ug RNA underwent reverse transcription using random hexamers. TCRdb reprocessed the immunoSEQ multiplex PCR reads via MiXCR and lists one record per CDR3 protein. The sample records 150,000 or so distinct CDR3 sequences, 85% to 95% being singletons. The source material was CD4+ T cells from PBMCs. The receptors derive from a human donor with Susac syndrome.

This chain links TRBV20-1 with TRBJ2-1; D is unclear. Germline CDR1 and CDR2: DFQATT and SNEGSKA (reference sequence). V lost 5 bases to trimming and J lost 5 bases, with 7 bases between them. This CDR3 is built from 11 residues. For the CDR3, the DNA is TGCAGTGCTCCTTTTGACAATGAGCAGTTCTTC. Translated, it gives CSAPFDNEQFF.

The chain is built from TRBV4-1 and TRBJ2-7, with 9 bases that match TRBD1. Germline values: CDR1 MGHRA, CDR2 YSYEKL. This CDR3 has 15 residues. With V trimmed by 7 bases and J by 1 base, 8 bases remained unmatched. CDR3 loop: CASTSGTGLSYEQYF. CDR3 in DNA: TGCGCCAGCACCTCCGGGACAGGGTTATCCTACGAGCAGTACTTC.

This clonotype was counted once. CDR3 sequence: CAWSVGHFSGNTIYF. The CDR3, as DNA: TGTGCCTGGAGTGTGGGACACTTCTCTGGAAACACCATATATTTT. This sequence joins TRBV30 and TRBJ1-3; D might be TRBD1 (6 bases). The CDR3 sequence is 15 residues long. Germline CDR1 and CDR2: GTSNPN and SVGIG (reference sequence). V lost 0 bases to trimming and J lost 0 bases, with 9 bases between them.

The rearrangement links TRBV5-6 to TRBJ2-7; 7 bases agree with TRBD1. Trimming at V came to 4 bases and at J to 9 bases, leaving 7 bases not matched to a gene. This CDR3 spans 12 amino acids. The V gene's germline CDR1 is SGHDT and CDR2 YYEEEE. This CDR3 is CASSPQGDRQYF. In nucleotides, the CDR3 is TGTGCCAGCAGCCCCCAGGGGGATCGGCAGTACTTC.

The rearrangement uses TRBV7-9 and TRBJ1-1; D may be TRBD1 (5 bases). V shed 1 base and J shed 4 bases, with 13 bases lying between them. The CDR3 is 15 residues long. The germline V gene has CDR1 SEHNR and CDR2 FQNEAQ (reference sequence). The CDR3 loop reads CASSLETRGFTEAFF. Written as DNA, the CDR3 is TGTGCCAGCAGCTTAGAGACAAGGGGTTTCACTGAAGCTTTCTTT.

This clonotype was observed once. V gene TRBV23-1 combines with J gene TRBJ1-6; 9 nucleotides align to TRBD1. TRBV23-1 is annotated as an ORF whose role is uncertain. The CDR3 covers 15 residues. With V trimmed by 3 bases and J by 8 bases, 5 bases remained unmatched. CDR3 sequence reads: CASSHRDRADSPLHF. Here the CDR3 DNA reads TGCGCCAGCAGTCATCGGGACAGGGCGGATTCACCCCTCCACTTT.

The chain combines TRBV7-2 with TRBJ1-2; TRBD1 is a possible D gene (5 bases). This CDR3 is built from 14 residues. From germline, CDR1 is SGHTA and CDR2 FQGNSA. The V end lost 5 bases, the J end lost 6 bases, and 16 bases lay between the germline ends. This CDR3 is CASSLGRGGDGYTF. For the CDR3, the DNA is TGTGCCAGCAGCCTCGGTCGGGGGGGAGATGGCTACACCTTC.

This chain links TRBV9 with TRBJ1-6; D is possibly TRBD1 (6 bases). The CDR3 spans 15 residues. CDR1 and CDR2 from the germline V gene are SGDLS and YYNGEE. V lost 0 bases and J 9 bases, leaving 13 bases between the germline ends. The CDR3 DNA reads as TGTGCCAGCAGCGTAGCCCCAGGGGTAAGTTCACCCCTCCACTTT. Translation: CASSVAPGVSSPLHF. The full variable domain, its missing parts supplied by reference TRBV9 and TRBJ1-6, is DSGVTQTPKHLITATGQRVTLRCSPRSGDLSVYWYQQSLDQGLQFLIQYYNGEERAKGNILERFSAQQFPDLHSELNLSSLELGDSALYFCASSVAPGVSSPLHFGNGTRLTVT.

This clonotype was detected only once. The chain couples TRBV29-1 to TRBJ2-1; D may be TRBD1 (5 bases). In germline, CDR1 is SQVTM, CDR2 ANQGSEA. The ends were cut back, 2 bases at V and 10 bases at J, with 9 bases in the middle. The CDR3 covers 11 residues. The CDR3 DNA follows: TGCAGCGTTGAATCTGGGGCAGAGCAGTTCTTC. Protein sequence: CSVESGAEQFF.

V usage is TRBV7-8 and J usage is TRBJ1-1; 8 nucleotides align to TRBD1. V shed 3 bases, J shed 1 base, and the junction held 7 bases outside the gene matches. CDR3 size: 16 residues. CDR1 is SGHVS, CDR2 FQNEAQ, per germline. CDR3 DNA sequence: TGTGCCAGCAGCTTGGGTACAGGGGGGGCGAACACTGAAGCTTTCTTT. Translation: CASSLGTGGANTEAFF.

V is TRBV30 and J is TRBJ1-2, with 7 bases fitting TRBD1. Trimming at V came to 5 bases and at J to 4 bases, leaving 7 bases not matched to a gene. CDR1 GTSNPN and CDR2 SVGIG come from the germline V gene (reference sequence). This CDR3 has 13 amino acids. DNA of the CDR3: TGTGCCTGGGCGACAGGGTCGGTCTATGGCTACACCTTC. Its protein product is CAWATGSVYGYTF.

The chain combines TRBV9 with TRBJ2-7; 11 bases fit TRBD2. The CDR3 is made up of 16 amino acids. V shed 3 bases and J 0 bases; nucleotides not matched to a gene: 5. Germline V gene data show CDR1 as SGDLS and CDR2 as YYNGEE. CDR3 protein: CASSEGLAASSYEQYF. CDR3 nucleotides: TGTGCCAGCAGCGAGGGACTAGCGGCGAGCTCCTACGAGCAGTACTTC.